The next 15 T cell receptor beta chains were all read from a single sample in a study of CD8 T cells in Susac syndrome. Random hexamers were used to reverse transcribe about 0.5 to 1 ug of RNA. TCRdb re-called the immunoSEQ multiplex PCR reads with MiXCR, one entry per CDR3 protein. The table lists about 300,000 distinct CDR3 sequences, approximately 89% of them singletons, with around 0.18% in the top ten. Input material: CD8+ T cells from PBMCs. The origin of the receptors is a human donor with multiple sclerosis.

The genes are TRBV10-3 and TRBJ2-7, with 7 bases identical to TRBD2. The ends lost 4 bases at V and 7 bases at J; junction bases unmatched: 7. The length of the CDR3 is 13 residues. Germline lookup yields CDR1 ENHRY and CDR2 SYGVKD. CDR3 protein: CAISAERGVEQYF. CDR3 DNA: TGTGCCATCAGTGCGGAGCGGGGAGTGGAGCAGTACTTC.

For the CDR3, the DNA is TGTGCCAGCAGCCAGGGTTTTTACGAGCAGTACTTC. This translates into CASSQGFYEQYF. The chain uses TRBV3-1 and TRBJ2-7; D call uncertain. The germline V gene has CDR1 LGHDT and CDR2 YNNKEL (reference sequence). V lost 3 bases and J lost 4, with 7 bases in between. This CDR3 has 12 amino acids.

This chain connects TRBV6-2 or TRBV6-3 to TRBJ1-1; D perhaps matches TRBD1 (6 bases). Between the trimmed V and J ends, which lost 2 bases and 7 bases, there was a span of 14 bases. CDR3 length: 14 amino acids. Looked up from germline, CDR1 is MNHEY and CDR2 is SVGEGT. CDR3 loop: CASSYLNRADEAFF. The DNA for the CDR3 is TGTGCCAGCAGTTACCTGAACAGGGCGGATGAAGCTTTCTTT.

The CDR3 here is CSARVSKGALGYTF. The CDR3 DNA follows: TGCAGTGCTAGAGTTTCGAAGGGGGCGCTTGGCTACACCTTC. The chain recombines TRBV20-1 with TRBJ1-2, with TRBD1 matching over 7 bases. There are 14 residues in the CDR3. The V segment lost 1 base and the J segment 7 bases; nucleotides outside the gene matches: 9. Germline V CDR1 and CDR2: DFQATT, SNEGSKA (reference sequence).

This clonotype was picked up one time. The rearrangement uses TRBV20-1 and TRBJ2-7; 8 nucleotides agree with TRBD2. Germline loops: CDR1 DFQATT, CDR2 SNEGSKA (reference sequence). The J segment lost 3 bases and the V segment lost 6 bases, leaving 19 bases of the junction unmatched. This CDR3 spans 17 amino acids. CDR3 in amino acids: CSASALLIAGPVYEQYF. The CDR3 DNA reads as TGCAGTGCCTCCGCGCTTCTCATAGCGGGGCCTGTCTACGAGCAGTACTTC.

This chain links TRBV11-2 with TRBJ2-1; either TRBD1 or TRBD2 may fit D (5 bases each). V lost 5 bases to trimming and J lost 2 bases, with 16 bases between them. Germline lookup yields CDR1 SGHAT and CDR2 FQNNGV. This CDR3 contains 16 residues. CDR3 nucleotides: TGTGCCAGCAGCGCCCGGGGCCAGCGAGCCTACAATGAGCAGTTCTTC. This encodes CASSARGQRAYNEQFF. Filled out from reference TRBV11-2 and TRBJ2-1, the complete variable domain reads EAGVAQSPRYKIIEKRQSVAFWCNPISGHATLYWYQQILGQGPKLLIQFQNNGVVDDSQLPKDRFSAERLKGVDSTLKIQPAKLEDSAVYLCASSARGQRAYNEQFFGPGTRLTVL.

The J gene is TRBJ2-7, the V gene TRBV7-3; 7 positions agree with TRBD1. This CDR3 is built from 16 residues. The V gene's germline CDR1 is SGHTA and CDR2 FQGTGA. The V gene end was trimmed by 2 bases and the J gene end by 6 bases; junction bases not matched to a gene: 13. DNA of the CDR3: TGTGCCAGCAGCTTAGAAAATTTGACAGGGAGTTCCGAGCAGTACTTC. This codes for CASSLENLTGSSEQYF.

The CDR3 DNA reads as TGTGCCAGCAGCGGCGGGGCAGGGAAGTACGAGCAGTACTTC. Translation gives CASSGGAGKYEQYF. This chain joins TRBV7-9 and TRBJ2-7, with TRBD2 as a possible D gene (6 bases). With 5 bases removed from V and 4 bases from J, the gap between germline ends came to 15 bases. The germline V gene has CDR1 SEHNR and CDR2 FQNEAQ (reference sequence). The CDR3 totals 14 residues.

The V gene is TRBV6-5, the J gene TRBJ2-7; TRBD2 matches 7 bases. The CDR3 runs 15 residues. CDR1 is MNHEY and CDR2 is SVGAGI in the germline V gene. The J segment lost 0 bases and the V segment lost 4 bases, leaving 6 bases of the junction unmatched. The DNA for the CDR3 is TGTGCCAGCAGTTTCTTAGCGGGTAGCTCCTACGAGCAGTACTTC. This gives the protein CASSFLAGSSYEQYF.

The chain has TRBV12-3 or TRBV12-4 and TRBJ2-7; no reliable D call. With 6 bases removed from V and 3 bases from J, the gap between germline ends came to 12 bases. The CDR3 sequence is 13 residues long. CDR3 sequence reads: CASRSLGNYEQYF. DNA for the CDR3: TGTGCCAGCAGGTCACTTGGGAACTACGAGCAGTACTTC.

The rearrangement joins TRBV12-3 or TRBV12-4 to TRBJ1-2; D unclear. V lost 4 bases, J lost 1 base, and 10 bases lay in between. The CDR3 extends over 14 amino acids. In DNA form, the CDR3 reads TGTGCCAGCAGTTGGAACAGCATTAACTATGGCTACACCTTC. Its translation is CASSWNSINYGYTF.

The chain joins TRBV9 to TRBJ1-1, with TRBD1 as a possible D gene (6 bases). Trimming removed 3 bases from V and 1 base from J, with 7 bases in between. Germline V gives CDR1 SGDLS, CDR2 YYNGEE. The CDR3 runs 13 residues. CDR3 sequence: CASSEGGNTEAFF. DNA for the CDR3: TGTGCCAGCAGCGAGGGGGGGAACACTGAAGCTTTCTTT.

The genes are TRBV30 and TRBJ2-3, with 8 bases matching TRBD2. V was pared by 2 bases and J by 4 bases, with 8 bases of the junction left unmatched. CDR1 is GTSNPN and CDR2 is SVGIG in the germline V gene (reference sequence). The CDR3 is 15 amino acids. DNA for the CDR3: TGTGCCTGGAGTCCAATCCCGACTAGCGCAGATACGCAGTATTTT. It codes for CAWSPIPTSADTQYF.

The V call is TRBV29-1, the J call TRBJ2-7, with D perhaps matching TRBD1 (5 bases). Germline V gene lookup returns CDR1 SQVTM and CDR2 ANQGSEA. The CDR3 contains 13 residues. Trimming took off 7 bases at V and 0 bases at J, with 13 bases between the two ends. The CDR3 region has the DNA TGCAGCGCCTACGTAGGGGTCTCCTACGAGCAGTACTTC. It encodes CSAYVGVSYEQYF.

The CDR3 DNA follows: TGTGCCAGCAGCTTGGCCAGTTCGGGCTACGAGCAGTACTTC. Translated: CASSLASSGYEQYF. The chain is built from TRBV5-4 and TRBJ2-7; D not certain. V lost 0 bases and J lost 3, with 10 bases in between. CDR3 length: 14 residues. Germline V gene data show CDR1 as SGHNT and CDR2 as YYREEE (reference sequence).